These 9 T cell receptor beta chains were sequenced from one sample in a study of regulatory T cells in long-lasting Graves disease. Arm-PCR with iRepertoire HTBI primers amplified the CDR3 regions for these TCR beta libraries. TCRdb analysed the multiplex PCR reads with MiXCR anew, one entry per CDR3 protein. The sample lists some 430,000 distinct CDR3 sequences; roughly 21% were seen once. As to time point: persistent/refractory GD, antithyroid drugs over 5 years with positive TRAb. Making the TCR library involved RNA that had been extracted from PBMCs. The sequencing here drew on peripheral blood mononuclear cells (PBMCs), taken when the disease was refractory, from a patient treated with antithyroid drugs. The origin of the receptors is a female donor with Graves disease.

The sample holds a few counts of this clonotype. This chain links TRBV6-1 with TRBJ2-7; the D gene is possibly TRBD1 (6 bases). The length of the CDR3 is 12 residues. The V and J ends lost 10 bases and 6 bases respectively, with 16 bases between them. Germline lookup yields CDR1 MNHNS and CDR2 SASEGT. The CDR3 region is CAIQGRLSEQYF. The CDR3 coding sequence is TGTGCCATACAGGGACGCTTAAGCGAGCAGTACTTC.

The chain is built from TRBV7-9 and TRBJ1-2; 7 bases align to TRBD1. Trimming removed 8 bases from V and 4 bases from J; junction bases left unmatched: 10. The germline V gene encodes CDR1 SEHNR and CDR2 FQNEAQ (reference sequence). This CDR3 spans 14 amino acids. CDR3 sequence (DNA): TGTGCCAGCTTAGCCTCTGACAGGGTCTATGGCTACACCTTC. Translating gives CASLASDRVYGYTF.

This clonotype was seen more than once but under ten times. This chain connects TRBV19 to TRBJ1-5, with D uncertain. V lost 7 bases to trimming and J lost 5 bases, with 30 bases between them. CDR1 is LNHDA and CDR2 is SQIVND in the germline V gene (reference sequence). CDR3 size: 19 residues. CDR3 region: CASKGSVWPGLSRDQPQHF. The DNA of the CDR3 is TGTGCCAGTAAAGGCAGTGTGTGGCCAGGCCTTAGTCGAGATCAGCCCCAGCATTTT.

In this sample, this clonotype turned up many times. The chain is built from TRBV10-3 and TRBJ2-2, with D perhaps TRBD1 (5 bases). In germline, CDR1 is ENHRY, CDR2 SYGVKD. The CDR3 is 13 amino acids. The V end was cut by 10 bases, the J end by 2 bases, with 11 bases between. This CDR3 is CATNRGNTGELFF. In DNA, the CDR3 is TGTGCCACCAATAGGGGTAACACCGGGGAGCTGTTTTTT.

This clonotype was picked up many times. The DNA for the CDR3 is TGTGCCAGCAGCCCCGGGACTACCTTCCAAGAGACCCAGTACTTC. Amino acids: CASSPGTTFQETQYF. The V call is TRBV11-2, the J call TRBJ2-5; TRBD2 matches 7 bases. Germline values: CDR1 SGHAT, CDR2 FQNNGV. The CDR3 totals 15 residues. The trim removed 5 bases at V and 1 base at J, leaving 7 bases unmatched.

The chain recombines TRBV29-1 with TRBJ1-2, with D possibly matching TRBD1 (5 bases). Trimming took 5 bases from V and 7 from J, leaving 11 bases between them. From germline, CDR1 is SQVTM and CDR2 ANQGSEA. The CDR3 sequence is 11 residues long. CDR3 nucleotide sequence: TGCAGCGTTCGGGGGAATCGTGGCTACACCTTC. Amino acids: CSVRGNRGYTF.

This clonotype was observed a few times. The chain has TRBV4-1 and TRBJ1-5; 10 bases are shared with TRBD1. Germline V lookup: CDR1 MGHRA, CDR2 YSYEKL. The CDR3 is made up of 16 amino acids. V gave up 3 bases and J gave up 4 bases; unmatched junction bases: 6. The CDR3 DNA reads TGCGCCAGCAGCCACCCGGGACAGGGGCGAAATCAGCCCCAGCATTTT. Residues: CASSHPGQGRNQPQHF.

This sequence joins TRBV20-1 and TRBJ2-7; the D gene could be TRBD1 or TRBD2 (5 bases each). Trimming left V 0 bases short and J 6 bases short, with 15 bases between. The CDR3 loop spans 14 amino acids. Germline-derived CDR1 and CDR2 are DFQATT and SNEGSKA (reference sequence). This CDR3 is CSARDRGAGIEQYF. CDR3 sequence (DNA): TGCAGTGCTAGAGATCGAGGGGCAGGGATCGAGCAGTACTTC.

The V gene is TRBV7-9, the J gene TRBJ1-2; possibly TRBD1 for D (5 bases). The CDR3 consists of 14 residues. Germline V gene data show CDR1 as SEHNR and CDR2 as FQNEAQ (reference sequence). The germline V and J ends were trimmed by 4 bases and 4 bases, with 13 bases remaining between them. CDR3 in DNA: TGTGCCAGCAGCTCGGCCCCGACAGTCTATGGCTACACCTTC. It codes for CASSSAPTVYGYTF. Variable domain in full (rest from reference TRBV7-9 and TRBJ1-2): DTGVSQNPRHKITKRGQNVTFRCDPISEHNRLYWYRQTLGQGPEFLTYFQNEAQLEKSRLLSDRFSAERPKGSFSTLEIQRTEQGDSAMYLCASSSAPTVYGYTFGSGTRLTVV.